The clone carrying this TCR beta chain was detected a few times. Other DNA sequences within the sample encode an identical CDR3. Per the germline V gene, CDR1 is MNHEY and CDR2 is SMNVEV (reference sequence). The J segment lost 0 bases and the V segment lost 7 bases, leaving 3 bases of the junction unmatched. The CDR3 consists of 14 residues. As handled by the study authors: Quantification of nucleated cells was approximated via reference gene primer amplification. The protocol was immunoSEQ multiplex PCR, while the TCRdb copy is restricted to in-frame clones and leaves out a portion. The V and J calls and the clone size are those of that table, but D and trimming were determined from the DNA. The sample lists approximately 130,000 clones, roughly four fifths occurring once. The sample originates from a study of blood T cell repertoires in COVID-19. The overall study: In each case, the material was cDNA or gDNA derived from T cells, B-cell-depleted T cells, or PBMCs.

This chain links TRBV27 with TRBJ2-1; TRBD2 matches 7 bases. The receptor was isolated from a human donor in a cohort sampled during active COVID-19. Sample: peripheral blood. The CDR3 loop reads CASTPGGSYNEQFF. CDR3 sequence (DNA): TGTGCCAGCACCCCGGGGGGCTCCTACAATGAGCAGTTCTTC.